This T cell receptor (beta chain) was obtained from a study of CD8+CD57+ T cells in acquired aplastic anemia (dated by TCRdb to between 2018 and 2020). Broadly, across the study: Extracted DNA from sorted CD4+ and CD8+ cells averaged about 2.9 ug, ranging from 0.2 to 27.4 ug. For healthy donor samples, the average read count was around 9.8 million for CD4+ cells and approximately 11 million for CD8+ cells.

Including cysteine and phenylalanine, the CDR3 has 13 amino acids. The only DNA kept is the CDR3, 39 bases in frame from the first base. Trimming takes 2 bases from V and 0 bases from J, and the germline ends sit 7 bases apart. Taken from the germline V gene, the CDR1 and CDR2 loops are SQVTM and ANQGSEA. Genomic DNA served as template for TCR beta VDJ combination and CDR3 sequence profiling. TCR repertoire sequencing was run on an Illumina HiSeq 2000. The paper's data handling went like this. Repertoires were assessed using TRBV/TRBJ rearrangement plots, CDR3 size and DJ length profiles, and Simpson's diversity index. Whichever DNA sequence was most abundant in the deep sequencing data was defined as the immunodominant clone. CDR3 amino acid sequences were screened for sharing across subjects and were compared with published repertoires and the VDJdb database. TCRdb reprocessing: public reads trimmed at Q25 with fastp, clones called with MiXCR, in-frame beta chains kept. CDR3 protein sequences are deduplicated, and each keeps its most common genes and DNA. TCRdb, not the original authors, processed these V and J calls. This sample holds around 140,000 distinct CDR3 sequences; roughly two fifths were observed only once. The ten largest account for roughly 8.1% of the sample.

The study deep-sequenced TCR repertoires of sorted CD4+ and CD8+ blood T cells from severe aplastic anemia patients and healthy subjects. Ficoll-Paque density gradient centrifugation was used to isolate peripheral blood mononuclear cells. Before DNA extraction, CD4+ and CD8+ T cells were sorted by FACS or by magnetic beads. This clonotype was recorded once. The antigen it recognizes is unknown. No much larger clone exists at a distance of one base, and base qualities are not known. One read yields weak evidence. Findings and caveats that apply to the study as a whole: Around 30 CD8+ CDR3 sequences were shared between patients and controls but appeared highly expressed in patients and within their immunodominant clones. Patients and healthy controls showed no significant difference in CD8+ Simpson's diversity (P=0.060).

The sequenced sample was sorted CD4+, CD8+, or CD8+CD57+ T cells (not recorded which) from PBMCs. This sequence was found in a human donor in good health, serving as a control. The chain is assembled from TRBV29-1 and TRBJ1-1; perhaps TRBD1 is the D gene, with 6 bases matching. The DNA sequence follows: TGCAGCGTTGAAACAGGGATGAACACTGAAGCTTTCTTT. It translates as CSVETGMNTEAFF.